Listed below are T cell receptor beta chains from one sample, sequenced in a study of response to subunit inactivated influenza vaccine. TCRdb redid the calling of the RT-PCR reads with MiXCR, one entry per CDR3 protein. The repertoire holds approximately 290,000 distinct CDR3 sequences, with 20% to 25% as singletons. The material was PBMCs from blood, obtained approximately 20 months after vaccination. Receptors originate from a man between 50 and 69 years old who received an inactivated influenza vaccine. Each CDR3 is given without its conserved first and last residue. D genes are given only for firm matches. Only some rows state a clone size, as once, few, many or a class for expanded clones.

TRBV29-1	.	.	SVEEGNYGYT
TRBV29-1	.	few	STLSDTQY
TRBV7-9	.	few	ASGGKGPTSTDTQY
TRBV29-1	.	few	SVVHRSSAEAF
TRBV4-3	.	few	ASSQDVARGNGNTIY
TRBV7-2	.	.	ASSPDYVRPEAF
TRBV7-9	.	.	ASSKVNTGELF
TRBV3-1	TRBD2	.	ASSQKILAGQETQY
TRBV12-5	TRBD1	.	ASGLATTGVNTEAF
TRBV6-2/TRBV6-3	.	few	ASNFGLTVYNSPLH
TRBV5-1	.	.	ASSLAPTGELF